Below, one TCR beta chain is given with its context. Its antigen is currently unknown. This specimen belongs to a study of Ad26.COV2.S vaccination and SARS-CoV-2 variants. The treatment here: roughly 19 received Ad26.COV2.S at low or high dose, single or two shots; about 5 received placebo; per-sample allocation not given. Day 63 after the first injection of vaccine or placebo was the sampling time. CDR1 and CDR2 (germline): KGHSH, LQKENI. The length of the CDR3 is 14 residues. V shed 6 bases and J shed 0 bases, with 11 bases lying between them. Profiling relied on immunoSEQ multiplex PCR, and the TCRdb table lists in-frame clones only, not all of them. The table shows some 340,000 clones, with around four fifths occurring only once. Findings and caveats of the study: Measures of TCR breadth and depth may have fallen short of total T cell responses.

The receptor was isolated from a person between 18 and 59 years old who received the Ad26.COV2.S COVID-19 vaccine or a placebo. This sample comprised peripheral blood, obtained in a trial of Ad26.COV2.S vaccine versus placebo. The chain is built from TRBV18 and TRBJ1-1; the D is unclear. CDR3: CASSQNGMNTEAFF. The CDR3 bases are TGTGCCAGCTCCCAGAACGGGATGAACACTGAAGCTTTCTTT.